This TCR beta chain was recorded in a study of blood T cell repertoires in COVID-19 (dated by TCRdb to 2020 to 2021). Study-level background: Samples covering the acute and convalescent phases of COVID-19 were provided by collaborators in the United States, Italy and Spain. Where HLA class I and class II types were available, the types were taken from metadata supplied by the sample provider, not from assay-based typing. Samples came from the ongoing ImmuneRACE study (first 160 participants) plus 1,254 subjects from 6 global collaborators. Subjects who had been exposed to COVID-19, were actively infected with it, or had recovered from it provided the deeply sampled blood TCRbeta repertoires that made up the dataset. The prospective study material was composed of cDNA or gDNA derived from T cells, B-cell-depleted T cells, or PBMCs. Sample metadata almost always included a de-identified subject ID, COVID-19 status, age in years and sex. The repertoires were released in a freely available public database intended as a resource for research on the immune response to SARS-CoV-2.

The immunoSEQ Assay, a bias-controlled multiplex PCR, was used to amplify TCRbeta CDR3 regions from genomic DNA. The paper's data handling went like this. The number of nucleated cells in each sample was estimated from the amplification of reference gene primers within the assay. To quantify the absolute abundance of each unique TCRbeta CDR3 rearrangement, sequence reads were collapsed and filtered. For each sample, productive Simpson clonality was calculated by taking the square root of Simpson's diversity index across productive rearrangements. TCRdb limited this immuneACCESS table to in-frame rearrangements with V and J called. A share of clones is missing; checked studies link under half to unresolved V genes, and the rest is unexplained. V, J and clone size were drawn from that table, and D and trimming were deduced from the DNA. This sample comprises fewer than 200,000 clones, more than 80% of them detected only once. Together, the top ten hold 0.53% of the sample.

Collaborating institutions collected whole blood in K2EDTA tubes following their own protocols. For TCRbeta analysis, collaborators shipped samples in one of three forms: frozen whole blood, isolated PBMCs, or DNA extracted from either of those sample types. A distance of 10 bases separates the germline ends of V and J, which lose 0 bases and 5 bases respectively. The CDR3, from cysteine to phenylalanine, totals 14 residues. The only DNA kept is the CDR3, 42 bases in frame from the first base. As encoded in the germline V gene (reference sequence), CDR1 is SEHNR while CDR2 is FQNEAQ. Study-wide findings and limitations: Clinical and demographic metadata were provided uncurated, with the amount varying by source and participant.

Concerning this clone: Its specific antigen is unknown. Per-nucleotide qualities are absent, and no much larger clonotype sits a single base away.

Sequenced input: peripheral blood. The sequence is built from TRBV7-9 and TRBJ1-1; possibly the D gene is TRBD1, per 5 matching bases. This clonotype was sampled from a man aged 45-65 years with acute or convalescent COVID-19. The nucleotides read TGTGCCAGCAGCTTAGCCAAGGGGTGGACTGAAGCTTTCTTT. Its coded protein is CASSLAKGWTEAFF.